A single sample gave rise to the 27 T cell receptor beta chains below, sequenced in a study of T-cell reconstitution after alpha-beta-depleted transplantation in children. Molecular barcoding with unique molecular identifiers was used for the TCRbeta library. MiXCR was run by TCRdb on the PCR reads, yielding one entry per CDR3 protein. The sample lists hundreds of thousands of distinct CDR3 sequences, 20% to 30% occurring once. This specimen was PBMCs, mostly from graft donor cells, taken 360 days after TCRalphabeta/CD19-depleted stem cell transplant. The receptors shown here come from a female patient aged 2 to 10 who had a stem cell transplant for congenital amegakaryocytic thrombocytopenia, so the T cells may come from the graft donor.

This clonotype has just a few counts. The chain carries TRBV30 and TRBJ2-1; D is perhaps TRBD1 or TRBD2 (5 bases each). This CDR3 has 12 residues. V shed 1 base and J shed 12 bases, with 13 bases lying between them. CDR1 and CDR2 from the germline V gene are GTSNPN and SVGIG (reference sequence). The CDR3 loop is CAWSGPPGGQFF. The CDR3 DNA reads as TGTGCCTGGAGTGGGCCCCCTGGGGGGCAGTTCTTC.

This clonotype came up a few times. This chain links TRBV6-1 with TRBJ2-7; D is tentatively TRBD1 or TRBD2 (5 bases each). CDR1 is MNHNS, CDR2 SASEGT, per germline. The V gene lost 4 bases and the J gene lost 2 bases, with 12 bases spanning the gap. The CDR3 totals 14 residues. CDR3 bases: TGTGCCAGCAGTGGGACCGGGACCACCTACGAGCAGTACTTC. Its translation: CASSGTGTTYEQYF.

The gene calls are TRBV4-3 and TRBJ2-7, with a weak D call TRBD1 (6 bases). The V and J ends lost 8 bases and 0 bases respectively, with 17 bases between them. The germline CDR1 and CDR2 sequences are LGHNA and YSLEER. The CDR3 consists of 15 residues. DNA of the CDR3: TGCGCCAGCTCGTGGGGGCACTCCAGCTCCTACGAGCAGTACTTC. Translation gives CASSWGHSSSYEQYF.

This clonotype occurred once. The V call is TRBV18, the J call TRBJ2-7; possible D gene TRBD2, 5 bases. V was clipped by 2 bases and J by 3 bases, with 11 bases between them. The CDR3 consists of 14 residues. From germline, CDR1 is KGHSH and CDR2 LQKENI. The CDR3 coding sequence is TGTGCCAGCTCACCAGGGGAGAAAGTCTACGAGCAGTACTTC. Translation: CASSPGEKVYEQYF.

The rearrangement links TRBV7-9 to TRBJ2-3; D not certain. V lost 1 base and J 5 bases, leaving 10 bases between the germline ends. CDR1 SEHNR and CDR2 FQNEAQ come from the germline V gene (reference sequence). The length of the CDR3 is 14 residues. The CDR3 DNA follows: TGTGCCAGCAGCTTAGAGATATCGGGAGATACGCAGTATTTT. Amino acids: CASSLEISGDTQYF.

This chain connects TRBV12-3 or TRBV12-4 to TRBJ2-1; D possibly corresponds to TRBD2 (6 bases). There are 15 residues in the CDR3. Trimming left V 5 bases short and J 5 bases short, with 16 bases between. The CDR3 sequence: CASSPWLAKNNEQFF. In DNA, the CDR3 is TGTGCCAGCAGTCCCTGGCTAGCGAAGAACAATGAGCAGTTCTTC.

This chain uses TRBV4-2 with TRBJ2-7, with D possibly matching TRBD2 (6 bases). Trimming shortened V by 5 bases and J by 6 bases, and 14 bases separated the two germline ends. The CDR3 covers 13 residues. Germline V lookup: CDR1 LGHNA, CDR2 YNFKEQ. The CDR3 sequence: CASSTFLAREQYF. CDR3 bases: TGTGCCAGCAGCACTTTTCTAGCGCGCGAGCAGTACTTC.

This clonotype was observed a few times. The chain carries TRBV2 and TRBJ1-5; TRBD1 matches 12 bases. This CDR3 is built from 15 residues. CDR1 and CDR2 from the germline V gene are SNHLY and FYNNEI. J gave up 4 bases and V 8 bases, and 6 bases lay outside the gene matches. The DNA for the CDR3 is TGTGCCAGCGGGGGGACAGGGGGCCAAAATCAGCCCCAGCATTTT. Translated: CASGGTGGQNQPQHF.

This chain connects TRBV6-5 to TRBJ2-3; unclear D gene. Trimming left V 0 bases short and J 1 base short, with 5 bases between. The CDR3 is made up of 14 amino acids. Germline CDR1 MNHEY, CDR2 SVGAGI. The CDR3, as DNA: TGTGCCAGCAGTTACTCGTCCGGCACAGATACGCAGTATTTT. Translated: CASSYSSGTDTQYF.

The table lists this clonotype with a few counts. V gene TRBV10-1 combines with J gene TRBJ2-3, with 8 bases fitting TRBD1. Germline CDR1 and CDR2: WNHNN and SYGVQD (reference sequence). V gave up 8 bases and J gave up 3 bases; unmatched junction bases: 1. The CDR3 is 12 residues long. CDR3 residues: CASDRGTDTQYF. The DNA for the CDR3 is TGCGCCAGCGACAGGGGAACAGATACGCAGTATTTT.

The J gene is TRBJ2-1, the V gene TRBV12-3 or TRBV12-4, with 7 nucleotides matching TRBD2. The CDR3 sequence is 17 residues long. V trimming: 5 bases; J trimming: 3 bases; junction bases outside the gene matches: 13. CDR3 sequence reads: CASSPPPGGGSYNEQFF. DNA for the CDR3: TGTGCCAGCAGTCCCCCCCCTGGGGGGGGTAGCTACAATGAGCAGTTCTTC.

The chain employs TRBV4-3 and TRBJ2-1; possible D gene TRBD2, 6 bases. V was shortened by 0 bases and J by 5 bases, with 20 bases between the two germline ends. The CDR3 consists of 18 residues. Per the germline V gene, CDR1 is LGHNA and CDR2 is YSLEER. CDR3 coding DNA: TGCGCCAGCAGCCAAGATGGGTTCTGGGGAGGAAAAGACAATGAGCAGTTCTTC. Translating gives CASSQDGFWGGKDNEQFF.

In this sample, this clonotype turned up a few times. The chain uses TRBV20-1 and TRBJ2-5; no reliable D call. V gave up 6 bases and J gave up 2 bases, with 10 bases separating them. This CDR3 contains 12 residues. The germline V gene has CDR1 DFQATT and CDR2 SNEGSKA (reference sequence). As DNA, the CDR3 is TGCAGTGCCAAGTTATTACAAGAGACCCAGTACTTC. Translating gives CSAKLLQETQYF.

The chain has TRBV7-2 and TRBJ1-1, with D possibly being TRBD1 (5 bases). The V and J ends lost 6 bases and 10 bases respectively, with 27 bases between them. Germline V gives CDR1 SGHTA, CDR2 FQGNSA. The length of the CDR3 is 16 residues. The CDR3 DNA reads TGTGCCAGCAGTGTTCGGGGACCCCCTCCCTTTGGTGGAGCTTTCTTT. Translating it yields CASSVRGPPPFGGAFF.

For the CDR3, the DNA is TGTGCCAGCAGCTTTTCCGGGACAGGGTTCGGCGAGCAGTACTTC. Translation gives CASSFSGTGFGEQYF. This chain uses TRBV5-6 with TRBJ2-7, with 9 bases matching TRBD1. The CDR3 contains 15 residues. With V trimmed by 2 bases and J by 6 bases, 9 bases remained unmatched. Germline V lookup: CDR1 SGHDT, CDR2 YYEEEE. The whole variable domain, remainder taken from reference TRBV5-6 and TRBJ2-7, is DAGVTQSPTHLIKTRGQQVTLRCSPKSGHDTVSWYQQALGQGPQFIFQYYEEEERQRGNFPDRFSGHQFPNYSSELNVNALLLGDSALYLCASSFSGTGFGEQYFGPGTRLTVT.

The rearrangement uses TRBV5-1 and TRBJ2-1, with D unresolved. The V and J ends lost 3 bases and 6 bases respectively, with 10 bases between them. The CDR3 loop spans 13 amino acids. Germline V gives CDR1 SGHRS, CDR2 YFSETQ. The DNA of the CDR3 is TGCGCCAGCAGCTCATCCTCTAGCAATGAGCAGTTCTTC. Encoded protein: CASSSSSSNEQFF. Full variable domain (rest looked up from reference TRBV5-1 and TRBJ2-1): KAGVTQTPRYLIKTRGQQVTLSCSPISGHRSVSWYQQTPGQGLQFLFEYFSETQRNKGNFPGRFSGRQFSNSRSEMNVSTLELGDSALYLCASSSSSSNEQFFGPGTRLTVL.

The chain has TRBV7-9 and TRBJ2-2; D may be TRBD1 (5 bases). V dropped 0 bases and J dropped 8 bases, with 19 bases sitting between them. The CDR3 loop spans 17 amino acids. Germline values: CDR1 SEHNR, CDR2 FQNEAQ (reference sequence). CDR3 protein: CASSLAFQGTMLGELFF. The CDR3 coding sequence is TGTGCCAGCAGCTTAGCGTTCCAGGGAACTATGCTTGGGGAGCTGTTTTTT. The whole variable domain, filled in from reference TRBV7-9 and TRBJ2-2, reads DTGVSQNPRHKITKRGQNVTFRCDPISEHNRLYWYRQTLGQGPEFLTYFQNEAQLEKSRLLSDRFSAERPKGSFSTLEIQRTEQGDSAMYLCASSLAFQGTMLGELFFGEGSRLTVL.

The V and J genes are TRBV27 and TRBJ2-2, with 9 bases that match TRBD1. This CDR3 contains 17 residues. CDR1 MNHEY and CDR2 SMNVEV come from the germline V gene (reference sequence). V dropped 5 bases and J dropped 4; count of bases not matched to a gene: 11. Here the CDR3 DNA reads TGTGCCAGCAGTCTAAGCCACAGGGGGCGAGGCACCGGGGAGCTGTTTTTT. This encodes CASSLSHRGRGTGELFF.

This rearrangement joins TRBV27 to TRBJ1-4; 10 bases map to TRBD1. This CDR3 comprises 14 residues. The trim removed 4 bases at V and 8 bases at J, leaving 4 bases unmatched. Germline V gene data show CDR1 as MNHEY and CDR2 as SMNVEV (reference sequence). Written as DNA, the CDR3 is TGTGCCAGCAGTTCGGGACAGGGGTGGGAAAAACTGTTTTTT. Encoded protein: CASSSGQGWEKLFF.

This clonotype was observed a handful of times. This rearrangement joins TRBV5-1 to TRBJ2-2, with a weak D call TRBD2 (5 bases). Germline assignment: CDR1 SGHRS and CDR2 YFSETQ. V was shortened by 3 bases and J by 6 bases, with 12 bases between the two germline ends. The length of the CDR3 is 14 residues. The CDR3 loop reads CASSSVSGAGELFF. CDR3 sequence (DNA): TGCGCCAGCAGCTCAGTATCCGGGGCCGGGGAGCTGTTTTTT.

This chain connects TRBV5-6 to TRBJ1-5; D perhaps matches TRBD1 (6 bases). Per germline, CDR1 SGHDT and CDR2 YYEEEE. V was shortened by 2 bases and J by 6 bases, with 12 bases between the two germline ends. This CDR3 contains 14 residues. The CDR3 coding sequence is TGTGCCAGCAGCTTATCAGGGGTGGGTCAGCCCCAGCATTTT. It translates to CASSLSGVGQPQHF.

In its sample, this clonotype was seen many times. The V call is TRBV28, the J call TRBJ2-7; 10 bases line up with TRBD2. This CDR3 has 17 amino acids. Germline trimming cut 4 bases from V and 5 bases from J; bases unmatched to any gene: 14. Germline CDR1 MDHEN, CDR2 SYDVKM. The CDR3 sequence is CASSSYKLAGSRDEQYF. CDR3 sequence (DNA): TGTGCCAGCAGTTCTTATAAACTAGCGGGAAGTAGAGACGAGCAGTACTTC.

The rearrangement joins TRBV30 to TRBJ2-1; a weak D match, TRBD2 (5 bases). From germline, CDR1 is GTSNPN and CDR2 SVGIG (reference sequence). V was clipped by 4 bases and J by 6 bases, with 19 bases between them. CDR3 size: 15 residues. The CDR3 is CAWKAGWAWTNEQFF. As DNA, the CDR3 is TGTGCCTGGAAGGCGGGTTGGGCTTGGACCAATGAGCAGTTCTTC.

The chain combines TRBV6-2 or TRBV6-3 with TRBJ2-2; TRBD2 agrees at 8 bases. Germline CDR1 reads MNHEY; CDR2 reads SVGEGT. There are 16 residues in the CDR3. The J segment lost 5 bases and the V segment lost 2 bases, leaving 7 bases of the junction unmatched. The CDR3 protein is CASSYPAGDWTGELFF. CDR3 nucleotides: TGTGCCAGCAGTTACCCAGCGGGAGACTGGACCGGGGAGCTGTTTTTT.

This clonotype was counted a single time. The chain recombines TRBV19 with TRBJ2-2, with 10 bases that match TRBD2. This CDR3 spans 15 amino acids. With 4 bases clipped from V and 7 bases from J, the junction kept 6 bases outside the gene matches. Looked up from germline, CDR1 is LNHDA and CDR2 is SQIVND (reference sequence). The DNA for the CDR3 is TGTGCCAGTAGTAACCTAGCGGGAGCGGGCGGGGAGCTGTTTTTT. This codes for CASSNLAGAGGELFF.

This sequence joins TRBV12-3 or TRBV12-4 and TRBJ1-1; D is unclear. The CDR3 is made up of 13 amino acids. Trimming shortened V by 3 bases and J by 4 bases, and 9 bases separated the two germline ends. CDR3 in amino acids: CASSLVSGTEAFF. For the CDR3, the DNA is TGTGCCAGCAGTTTGGTTAGTGGCACTGAAGCTTTCTTT.

V and J are TRBV5-1 and TRBJ1-1; 9 bases line up with TRBD1. CDR1 is SGHRS, CDR2 YFSETQ, per germline. The CDR3 is 14 amino acids. The V and J ends lost 5 bases and 1 base, in that order; junction bases with no gene match: 3. The CDR3 reads CASRATGGNTEAFF. The CDR3 DNA is TGCGCCAGCAGGGCGACAGGGGGGAACACTGAAGCTTTCTTT.